The source of this T cell receptor beta chain is a study of CD8+ T cells in alopecia areata. On this clone: Its matching antigen is unknown.

Using a FACSAria, the CD4+ and CD8+ T cells were sorted from the PBMCs. Study observations and caveats: Although TCR sharing was seen in mice, sharing across patients was less clear, possibly for HLA-related reasons. Alopecia totalis/universalis scalp especially showed more expanded CD8+ clones than normal scalp. Scalp samples also yield sequences of resident alphabeta T cells from normal skin.

It was cDNA, reverse transcribed from extracted RNA, that served as the sequencing template. This table comes from immunoSEQ multiplex PCR, and its TCRdb copy is limited to in-frame clones, with some not included. Among 140,000 or so clones listed, less than 75% were seen once. Sequencing input: CD8+ T cells sorted from blood. This sequence was found in a human donor in good health.

CDR3 coding DNA: TGTGCCAGCAGTTCTAGCGCGGATGGCTACACCTTC. It is translated as CASSSSADGYTF. This chain connects TRBV4-2 to TRBJ1-2; D call uncertain. The V and J ends lost 6 bases and 6 bases respectively, with 11 bases between them. CDR1 and CDR2 from the germline V gene are LGHNA and YNFKEQ. The CDR3 is 12 amino acids.